These 10 T cell receptor beta chains were all obtained from the same sample, sequenced in a study of blood T cell repertoires in COVID-19 (TCRdb year 2020). Receptor amplification or capture employed the immunoSEQ multiplex PCR assay. In TCRdb, the immuneACCESS table is reduced to in-frame sequences with V and J assigned. These tables do not hold every clone; where another copy was compared, an unresolved V gene accounts for under half, and the others remain unexplained. The sample table shows about 190,000 clones, and roughly 84% are seen once. The biggest ten clones account for 3.2% of the sample. The sample taken for sequencing was PBMCs or T cells enriched from blood (not recorded which). The receptors shown here come from a woman aged 25 to 45 who had recovered from COVID-19.

About this clone itself: Additional DNA sequences in this sample encode the identical CDR3. CDR3 region: CASSFGGVYNSPLHF. DNA of the CDR3: TGTGCCAGCAGTTTTGGGGGGGTCTATAATTCACCCCTCCACTTT. The chain combines TRBV28 with TRBJ1-6; D might be TRBD1 (5 bases). Per germline, CDR1 MDHEN and CDR2 SYDVKM. Trimming pared 3 bases from V and 3 bases from J, leaving 9 bases between. The CDR3 sequence is 15 residues long. The entire variable domain, with the rest obtained from reference TRBV28 and TRBJ1-6, is as follows: DVKVTQSSRYLVKRTGEKVFLECVQDMDHENMFWYRQDPGLGLRLIYFSYDVKMKEKGDIPEGYSVSREKKERFSLILESASTNQTSMYLCASSFGGVYNSPLHFGNGTRLTVT.

This clone occurred once. The chain uses TRBV5-1 and TRBJ1-2, with 8 positions matching TRBD1. V gave up 3 bases and J gave up 7 bases; unmatched junction bases: 8. The germline gives CDR1 SGHRS, CDR2 YFSETQ. The CDR3 length is 14 residues. The CDR3 nucleotides are TGCGCCAGCAGCTCCCTACAGGGGGATGTTGGCTACACCTTC. Translation: CASSSLQGDVGYTF.

This clone was counted only a few times. The chain combines TRBV12-3 or TRBV12-4 with TRBJ2-1; the match to TRBD1 covers 10 bases. The CDR3 consists of 13 residues. The V segment lost 6 bases and the J segment 10 bases; nucleotides outside the gene matches: 6. CDR3 sequence: CASSLGQGKEQFF. The DNA of the CDR3 is TGTGCCAGCAGCCTGGGACAGGGGAAAGAGCAGTTCTTC.

V and J are TRBV28 and TRBJ1-5; no definite D call. The CDR3 loop spans 15 amino acids. Germline V gives CDR1 MDHEN, CDR2 SYDVKM. Trimming removed 2 bases at V and 2 bases at J, with 10 bases between. CDR3 nucleotide sequence: TGTGCCAGCAGTTTAAAACCAGAGGGCAATCAGCCCCAGCATTTT. It yields the protein CASSLKPEGNQPQHF.

The CDR3 DNA reads TGCGCCAGCAGCCAAGAACTAGCGGGGGGAAACAATGAGCAGTTCTTC. Protein sequence: CASSQELAGGNNEQFF. V gene TRBV4-1 combines with J gene TRBJ2-1, with 12 bases aligning to TRBD2. The CDR3 covers 16 residues. Germline CDR1 reads MGHRA; CDR2 reads YSYEKL. The ends lost 0 bases at V and 5 bases at J; junction bases unmatched: 2.

The V gene is TRBV5-4, the J gene TRBJ2-5, with TRBD1 identical over 9 bases. The CDR3 covers 15 residues. The ends lost 0 bases at V and 5 bases at J; junction bases unmatched: 5. In germline, CDR1 is SGHNT, CDR2 YYREEE (reference sequence). CDR3 in DNA: TGTGCCAGCAGCTTGGTGGGACAGGGAGGGGAGACCCAGTACTTC. This codes for CASSLVGQGGETQYF.

The rearrangement uses TRBV19 and TRBJ1-6; D may be TRBD1 (6 bases). Trimming cost V 6 bases and J 7 bases, with 10 bases left between them. Germline assignment: CDR1 LNHDA and CDR2 SQIVND (reference sequence). CDR3 length: 13 amino acids. The CDR3 DNA reads TGTGCCAGTAGCAAGGGACAAAATTCACCCCTCCACTTT. It is translated as CASSKGQNSPLHF.

This clone has a single count. This chain links TRBV19 with TRBJ1-1; 7 nucleotides agree with TRBD1. Germline lookup yields CDR1 LNHDA and CDR2 SQIVND (reference sequence). CDR3 size: 19 residues. The trim removed 4 bases at V and 0 bases at J, leaving 17 bases unmatched. The CDR3 region is CASSNPWGLGTVMNTEAFF. CDR3 bases: TGTGCCAGTAGTAACCCCTGGGGTCTCGGGACAGTGATGAACACTGAAGCTTTCTTT.

CDR3 residues: CASSDQGSGQPQHF. The CDR3 DNA sequence: TGCGCCAGCAGTGACCAGGGGAGCGGTCAGCCCCAGCATTTT. The chain links TRBV10-1 to TRBJ1-5, with D perhaps TRBD1 (6 bases). The CDR3 runs 14 residues. Germline values: CDR1 WNHNN, CDR2 SYGVQD (reference sequence). Trimming removed 3 bases at V and 6 bases at J, with 12 bases between.

This chain uses TRBV12-3 or TRBV12-4 with TRBJ1-6, with a weak D call TRBD1 (6 bases). V was trimmed by 5 bases and J by 9 bases, leaving 11 bases between them. The CDR3 spans 13 residues. CDR3 nucleotide sequence: TGTGCCAGCAGTGGGGGCTGGAGTTCACCCCTCCACTTT. It encodes CASSGGWSSPLHF.